The present entry profiles one T cell receptor (beta chain) with its context. Its antigen is undetermined. The CDR3 is 11 residues long. V was clipped by 5 bases and J by 5 bases, with 6 bases between them. CDR1 SNHLY and CDR2 FYNNEI come from the germline V gene. PCR was performed using 60 Vbeta and 13 Jbeta primers. Some clones are missing from TCRdb's copy, which holds only in-frame ones; the method was immunoSEQ multiplex PCR. The table includes about 130,000 clones, 77% detected once. This sample was taken from a study of cytomegalovirus exposure and HLA in healthy donors. Study as a whole: Drawn from HLA-typed donors, tens of millions of unique TCRs were held in an early data release.

General observations from the study: Most of the TCR beta V segments (in an earlier analysis) were productive either about 87% or about 30% of the time. According to reports, the classifier identified cytomegalovirus status with high specificity and sensitivity.

Healthy individuals who donated bone marrow served as the donors. What was sequenced was PBMCs. This rearrangement joins TRBV2 to TRBJ1-2; D gene uncertain. The TCR was taken from a woman in her 40s in good health and CMV-seropositive. The CDR3 coding sequence is TGTGCCAGCAGTCCCCTGTATGGCTACACCTTC. Its protein is CASSPLYGYTF.